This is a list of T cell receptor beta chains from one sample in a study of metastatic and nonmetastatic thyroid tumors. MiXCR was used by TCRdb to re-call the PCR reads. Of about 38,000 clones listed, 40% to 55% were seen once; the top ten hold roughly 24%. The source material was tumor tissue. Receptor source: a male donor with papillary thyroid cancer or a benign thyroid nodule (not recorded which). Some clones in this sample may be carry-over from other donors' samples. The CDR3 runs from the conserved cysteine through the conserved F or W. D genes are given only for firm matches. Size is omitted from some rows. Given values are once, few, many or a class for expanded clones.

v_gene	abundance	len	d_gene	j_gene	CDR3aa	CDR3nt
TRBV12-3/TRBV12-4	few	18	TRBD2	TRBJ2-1	CASSLGTSGSVKNNEQFF	TGTGCCAGCAGTTTAGGGACTAGCGGGAGTGTTAAGAACAATGAGCAGTTCTTC
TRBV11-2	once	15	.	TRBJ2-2	CASRLRAFFTGELFF	TGTGCCAGCAGATTACGGGCGTTCTTTACCGGGGAGCTGTTTTTT
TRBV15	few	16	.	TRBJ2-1	CATGRPDKGPYNEQFF	TGTGCCACCGGCAGACCAGACAAGGGGCCCTACAATGAGCAGTTCTTC
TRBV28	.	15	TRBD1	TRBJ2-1	CASSRYGTGGNEQFF	TGTGCCAGCAGTCGCTACGGGACAGGGGGCAATGAGCAGTTCTTC
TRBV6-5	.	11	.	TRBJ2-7	CASSYIDEQYF	TGTGCCAGCAGTTACATCGACGAGCAGTACTTC
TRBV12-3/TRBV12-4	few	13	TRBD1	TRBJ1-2	CASSQQGTVGYTF	TGTGCCAGCAGTCAACAGGGGACAGTTGGCTACACCTTC
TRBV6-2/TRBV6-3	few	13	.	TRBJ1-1	CASTKLTNTEAFF	TGTGCCAGCACTAAGCTTACGAACACTGAAGCTTTCTTT
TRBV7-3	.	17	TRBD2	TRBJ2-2	CASSLKGLAGGTGELFF	TGTGCCAGCAGCTTAAAAGGATTAGCGGGAGGGACCGGGGAGCTGTTTTTT
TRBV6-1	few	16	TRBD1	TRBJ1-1	CASSEEAGGGNTEAFF	TGTGCCAGCAGTGAAGAGGCAGGGGGCGGGAACACTGAAGCTTTCTTT
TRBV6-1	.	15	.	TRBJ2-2	CASSPVEGNTGELFF	TGTGCCAGCAGTCCCGTCGAGGGGAACACCGGGGAGCTGTTTTTT
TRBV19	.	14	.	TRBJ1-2	CASTPDRGTGGYTF	TGTGCCAGTACCCCCGACCGGGGAACGGGAGGCTACACCTTC
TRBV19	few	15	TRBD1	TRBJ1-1	CASSMGTDANTEAFF	TGTGCCAGTAGTATGGGGACAGACGCGAACACTGAAGCTTTCTTT
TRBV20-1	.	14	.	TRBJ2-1	CSGYDLGPSDEQFF	TGCAGTGGCTATGACCTGGGACCCTCCGATGAGCAGTTCTTC
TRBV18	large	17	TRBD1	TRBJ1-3	CASSLNEQGISGNTIYF	TGTGCCAGCTCACTTAACGAACAGGGGATCTCTGGAAACACCATATATTTT
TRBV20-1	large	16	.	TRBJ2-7	CSAFQLPEDRSYEQYF	TGCAGTGCTTTCCAACTACCGGAGGACAGATCATACGAGCAGTACTTC
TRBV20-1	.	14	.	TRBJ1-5	CSASTVPGYQPQHF	TGCAGTGCCAGTACAGTCCCTGGGTATCAGCCCCAGCATTTT
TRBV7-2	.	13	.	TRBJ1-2	CASSLGPDSGYTF	TGTGCCAGCAGCTTGGGTCCAGATAGCGGCTACACCTTC
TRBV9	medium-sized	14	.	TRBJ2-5	CASSTDLLQETQYF	TGTGCCAGCAGCACCGACTTGCTGCAAGAGACCCAGTACTTC
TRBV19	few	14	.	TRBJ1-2	CASSKPDRLDGYTF	TGTGCCAGTAGCAAACCCGACAGGTTGGATGGCTACACCTTC
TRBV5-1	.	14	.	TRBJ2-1	CASSLASGWYEQFF	TGCGCCAGCAGCTTGGCCTCGGGGTGGTATGAGCAGTTCTTC
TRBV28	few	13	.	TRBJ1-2	CASSRLGASGYTF	TGTGCCAGCAGCCGGCTTGGGGCAAGTGGCTACACCTTC
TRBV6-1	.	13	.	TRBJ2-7	CASSEAGVHEQYF	TGTGCCAGCAGTGAAGCGGGAGTCCACGAGCAGTACTTC
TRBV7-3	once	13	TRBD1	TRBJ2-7	CASSLDRGLEQYF	TGTGCCAGCAGCTTGGACAGGGGGCTCGAGCAGTACTTC